This entry is about one TCR beta chain. This clonotype was picked up a small number of times. Which antigen it targets is not known. Base qualities are missing; no much larger clone stands one base away. This sample's treatment or condition label indicates: live attenuated yellow fever vaccine strain. At each blood-draw timepoint, two biological replicates of bulk PBMCs were obtained. PBMCs were isolated from peripheral blood using a standard Ficoll-Paque protocol. TriZol was used to extract RNA from bulk PBMCs, from CD4 and CD8 fractions, and from dextramer-positive and dextramer-negative fractions. In the germline V gene (reference sequence), CDR1 corresponds to LNHDA and CDR2 to SQIVND. The CDR3, from cysteine to phenylalanine, totals 17 residues. Only CDR3 DNA is held: 51 bases, read in frame from base 1. At the junction V is shortened by 3 bases and J by 0 bases, with 15 bases in between. The data were taken from a study of T cells after yellow fever vaccination (dated by TCRdb to the late 2010s). The study in broad terms: The SMART-Seq v4 Ultra Low Input RNA kit was used to prepare libraries from fractions with low cell numbers. Blood was collected at multiple timepoints before and after primary and secondary immunization, and bulk PBMC replicates and cell subsets were isolated. The cohort comprised two healthy male donors, one aged 18 to 30 and one aged 30 to 39 years. To follow T-cell clones before and after primary and booster YFV17D yellow fever vaccination, bulk TCR alpha and beta repertoires were sequenced over time. Here is what the overall study found, with its caveats: Only two donors were included in the study, so the extent to which the findings can be generalized is limited. Most clones expanded after primary vaccination (approximately 96% of CD4 and 88% of CD8) were re-detected after the booster, suggesting that broad memory maintenance occurred. The secondary T-cell response was found to be weaker but faster than the primary response, with a peak reached on day 5 rather than on day 15. Because abundant contaminating clonotypes from the bulk population could be contained in FACS-sorted repertoires, computational filtering was required. A small fraction of clonotypes appeared in both the CD4 and CD8 compartments, likely as a result of convergent recombination.

TCR cDNA was synthesized by 5'RACE template switching, through which a universal primer site and unique molecular identifiers were introduced. Priming of cDNA synthesis was performed from both the TCR alpha and TCR beta constant segments. Library amplification used two PCR steps, and the second PCR step added sample barcodes and sequencing adapters. Sequencing of the libraries was done on either Illumina HiSeq 2500 (2x100 bp) or NovaSeq (2x150 bp). The study's processing was this. MIGEC was used to demultiplex reads and collapse the reads into UMI consensus sequences, and MiXCR was used for V(D)J alignment. Clonotypes responding to the vaccine were identified with edgeR on replicate PBMC samples, with the criteria of FDR below 0.01 and a log2 fold change above 5 up to day 15. Bulk clonotypes were assigned CD4 or CD8 identity according to which sequenced CD4 or CD8 repertoire held them at higher abundance. The raw public reads went through TCRdb reprocessing: fastp at Q25, MiXCR clone calling, in-frame beta chains kept. A single entry per CDR3 protein holds the most common genes and DNA from its merged rows. These V and J calls are TCRdb output, not the study's own analysis. Counted in this sample were 350,000 to 450,000 distinct CDR3 sequences; approximately 6% of them appeared once. The ten largest clones capture approximately 15% of the sample.

The chain couples TRBV19 to TRBJ2-1; the D gene is perhaps TRBD1 or TRBD2, each of them matching over 5 bases. The source of this sequence is a young man who received the YFV17D yellow fever vaccine. The specimen comprised PBMCs, sampled 5 days after the yellow fever booster vaccination. The CDR3 region: CASSILGDPSSYNEQFF. Here is the DNA: TGTGCCAGTAGTATTCTAGGGGACCCTAGCTCCTACAATGAGCAGTTCTTC.